This TCR beta chain emerged from a study of cytomegalovirus exposure and HLA in healthy donors. On the study more broadly: HLA-typed donors were the source of 80 million to 90 million unique TCRs, which an early data release held. Overall study findings and caveats: Previously analyzed data showed that most TCR beta V segments were productive at a frequency of about 87% or about 30%.

CDR1 is MNHEY and CDR2 is SMNVEV in the germline V gene (reference sequence). V lost 7 bases, J lost 2 bases, and 11 bases stayed unmatched. CDR3 length equals 15 residues. As to this clone: Antigen unknown.

This PCR relied on a set of 60 Vbeta primers and 13 Jbeta primers. Data came from immunoSEQ multiplex PCR; TCRdb stores just in-frame clones and leaves some out. The sample shows around 120,000 clones, almost 85% of them seen only once. This chain links TRBV27 with TRBJ2-7, with 7 bases matching TRBD1. The source of this sequence is a boy younger than 10 in good health and CMV-seronegative. Sequenced sample: PBMCs. The CDR3 here is CASKVWQGVAYEQYF. The CDR3 DNA sequence: TGTGCCAGCAAGGTGTGGCAGGGGGTGGCCTACGAGCAGTACTTC.